Many counts were recorded for the clone carrying this TCR beta chain. Its antigen is unidentified. The germline V and J ends were trimmed by 2 bases and 0 bases, with 14 bases remaining between them. This CDR3 has 17 amino acids. In germline, CDR1 is SEHNR, CDR2 FQNEAQ (reference sequence). This sample is part of a study of T cells in Graves' hyperthyroidism and ophthalmopathy. Study conclusions and caveats: The blood repertoire included most of the expanded thyroid clonotypes above 0.001.

Amplified TCR beta CDR3 regions came from RNA transcripts. First-round RT-PCR targeting the TCR CDR3 was performed with the HTBI primer set. TCRdb used MiXCR to reprocess the multiplex PCR reads, holding one entry per CDR3 protein. The sample yields 350,000 or so distinct CDR3 sequences, about a sixth seen once. V is TRBV7-9 and J is TRBJ2-4; no clear D gene. Sequenced input: blood. This sequence was found in a woman between 35 and 50 years old with Graves' ophthalmopathy. The CDR3 coding sequence is TGTGCCAGCAGCTTATTATTTGGGCCTTTAGCCAAAAACATTCAGTACTTC. Translated: CASSLLFGPLAKNIQYF.